The sample holds one count of the clone carrying this T cell receptor beta chain. The data were taken from a study of blood T cell repertoires in COVID-19. Repertoires were generated with immunoSEQ multiplex PCR, while TCRdb's copy carries only in-frame clones and drops some. The top ten clones hold around 1.5% of a sample with hundreds of thousands of clones, just over 85% of them seen once. This CDR3 is 20 amino acids long. V was shortened by 3 bases and J by 6 bases, with 32 bases between the two germline ends. Germline V gene data show CDR1 as SGHRS and CDR2 as YFSETQ. The chain uses TRBV5-1 and TRBJ2-3; D is perhaps TRBD2 (6 bases). The source is a man aged 80 or over with acute or convalescent COVID-19. Material for sequencing was peripheral blood. Here the CDR3 reads CASSSSGGLARTSKWDTQYF. In DNA form, the CDR3 reads TGCGCCAGCAGCTCGTCGGGTGGGCTAGCGAGGACCAGTAAGTGGGATACGCAGTATTTT.